This T cell receptor (beta chain) was documented in a study of OX40 agonist ivuxolimab in advanced cancers. The method was immunoSEQ multiplex PCR; TCRdb's version includes in-frame clones alone and lacks a portion of them. The sample shows 40,000 to 45,000 clones, roughly 90% of them seen only once. The germline V gene has CDR1 SGHRS and CDR2 YFSETQ. This CDR3 has 13 residues. The germline V and J ends were trimmed by 0 bases and 7 bases, with 8 bases remaining between them. This chain links TRBV5-1 with TRBJ1-5; D unclear. This TCR came from an adult with an advanced solid tumor such as melanoma, head and neck, liver or kidney cancer. Sequencing used CD4+ or CD8+ T cells sorted from blood, obtained in a trial of the OX40 agonist ivuxolimab. The CDR3 region has the DNA TGCGCCAGCAGCTTGGGGCCCCAGCAGCCCCAGCATTTT. The encoded protein is CASSLGPQQPQHF.